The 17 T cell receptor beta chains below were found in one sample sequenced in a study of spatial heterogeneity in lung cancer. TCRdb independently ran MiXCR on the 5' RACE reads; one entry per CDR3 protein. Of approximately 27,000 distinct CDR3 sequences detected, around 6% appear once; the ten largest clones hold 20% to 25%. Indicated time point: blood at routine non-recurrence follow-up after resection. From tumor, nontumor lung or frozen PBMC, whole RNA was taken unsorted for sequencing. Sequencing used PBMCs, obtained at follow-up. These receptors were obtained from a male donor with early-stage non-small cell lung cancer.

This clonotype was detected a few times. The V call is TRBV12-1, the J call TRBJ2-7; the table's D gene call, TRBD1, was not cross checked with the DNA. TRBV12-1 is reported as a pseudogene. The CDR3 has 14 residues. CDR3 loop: CASSFYYRKYEQYV. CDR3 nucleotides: TGTGCCAGCAGCTTCTATTACAGGAAATACGAGCAGTACGTC.

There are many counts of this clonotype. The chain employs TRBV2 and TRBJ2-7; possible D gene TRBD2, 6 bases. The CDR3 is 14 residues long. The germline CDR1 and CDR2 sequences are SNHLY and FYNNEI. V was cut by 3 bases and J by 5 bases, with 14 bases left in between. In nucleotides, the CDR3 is TGTGCCAGCAGTGATGGAGGGGTCCTGGACGAGCAGTACGTC. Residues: CASSDGGVLDEQYV.

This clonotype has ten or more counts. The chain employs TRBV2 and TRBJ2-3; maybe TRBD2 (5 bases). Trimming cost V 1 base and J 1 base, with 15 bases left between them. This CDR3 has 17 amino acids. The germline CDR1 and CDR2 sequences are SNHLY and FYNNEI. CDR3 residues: CASSEEVLVYGTDTQYF. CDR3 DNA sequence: TGTGCCAGCAGTGAAGAGGTACTAGTGTATGGCACAGATACGCAGTATTTT.

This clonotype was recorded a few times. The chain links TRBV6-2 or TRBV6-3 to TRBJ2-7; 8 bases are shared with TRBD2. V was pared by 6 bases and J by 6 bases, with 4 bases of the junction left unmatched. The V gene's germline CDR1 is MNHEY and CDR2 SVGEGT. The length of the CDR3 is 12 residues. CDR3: CASSQGLAEQYV. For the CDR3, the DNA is TGTGCCAGCAGCCAAGGACTAGCCGAGCAGTACGTC.

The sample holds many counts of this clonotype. Written as DNA, the CDR3 is TGTGCCAGCAGTTTCGGCCCCAGGTTCAATGAGCAGTTCTTC. Protein sequence: CASSFGPRFNEQFF. V and J are TRBV12-3 or TRBV12-4 and TRBJ2-1; D ambiguous. CDR3 length: 14 amino acids. The V gene lost 3 bases and the J gene lost 6 bases, with 12 bases spanning the gap.

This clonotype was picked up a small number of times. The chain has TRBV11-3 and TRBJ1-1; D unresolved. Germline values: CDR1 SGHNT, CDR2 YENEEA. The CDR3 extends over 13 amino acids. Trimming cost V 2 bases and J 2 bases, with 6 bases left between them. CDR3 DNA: TGTGCCAGCAGCTTAACCCGAAACACTGAAGCTTTCTTT. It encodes CASSLTRNTEAFF.

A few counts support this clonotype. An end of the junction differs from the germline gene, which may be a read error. In DNA, the CDR3 is TGTGCCAGCAGCGCCATGACTAGCACAGATGCGCAGTATTTT. Translation gives CASSAMTSTDAQYF. V usage is TRBV7-6 and J usage is TRBJ2-3, with TRBD2 matching over 7 bases. Germline assignment: CDR1 SGHVS and CDR2 FNYEAQ. The CDR3 contains 14 residues.

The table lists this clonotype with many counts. CDR3 nucleotide sequence: TGTGCCAGCAGCGGTCAGGCCATGGATACGCAGTATTTT. Its protein product is CASSGQAMDTQYF. This chain connects TRBV5-6 to TRBJ2-3, with D unresolved. Germline CDR1 is SGHDT and CDR2 is YYEEEE. The CDR3 sequence is 13 residues long. V lost 4 bases and J lost 6, with 12 bases in between.

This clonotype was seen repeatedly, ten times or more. The CDR3 DNA follows: TGTGCCAGCAGTTTTGCTGGGGCTGGGGACACTGAAGCTTTCTTT. It is translated as CASSFAGAGDTEAFF. V and J are TRBV12-3 or TRBV12-4 and TRBJ1-1; a weak D match, TRBD1 (5 bases). This CDR3 comprises 15 residues. Between the trimmed V and J ends, which lost 3 bases and 3 bases, there was a span of 14 bases.

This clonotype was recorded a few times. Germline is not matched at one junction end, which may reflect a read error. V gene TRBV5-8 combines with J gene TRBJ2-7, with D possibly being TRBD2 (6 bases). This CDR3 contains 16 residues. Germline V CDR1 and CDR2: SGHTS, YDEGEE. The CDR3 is CASSLGLFVSSYEQYF. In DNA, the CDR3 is TGTGCCAGCAGTTTGGGACTGTTCGTAAGCTCCTACGAGCAGTACTTC.

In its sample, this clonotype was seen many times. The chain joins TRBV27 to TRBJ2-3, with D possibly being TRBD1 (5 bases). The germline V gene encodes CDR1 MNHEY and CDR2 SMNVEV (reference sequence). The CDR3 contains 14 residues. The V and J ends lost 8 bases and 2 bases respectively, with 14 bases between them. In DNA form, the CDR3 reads TGTGCCAGCCGAAGGGGAAATCCCACAGATACGCAGTATTTT. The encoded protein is CASRRGNPTDTQYF.

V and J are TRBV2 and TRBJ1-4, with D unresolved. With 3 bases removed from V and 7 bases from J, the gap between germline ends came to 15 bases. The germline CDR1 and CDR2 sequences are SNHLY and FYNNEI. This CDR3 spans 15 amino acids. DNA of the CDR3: TGTGCCAGCAGTGAGTTCCCCGGGCTCGGTGAAAAACTGTTTTTT. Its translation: CASSEFPGLGEKLFF. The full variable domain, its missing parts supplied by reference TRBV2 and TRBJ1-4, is EPEVTQTPSHQVTQMGQEVILRCVPISNHLYFYWYRQILGQKVEFLVSFYNNEISEKSEIFDDQFSVERPDGSNFTLKIRSTKLEDSAMYFCASSEFPGLGEKLFFGSGTQLSVL.

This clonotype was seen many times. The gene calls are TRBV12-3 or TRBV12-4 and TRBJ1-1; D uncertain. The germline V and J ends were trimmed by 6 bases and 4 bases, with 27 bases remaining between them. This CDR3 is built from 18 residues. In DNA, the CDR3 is TGTGCCAGCAGCCCAAGCCCCGGCCAGCAATCTACGGGCACTGAAGCTTTCTTT. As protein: CASSPSPGQQSTGTEAFF.

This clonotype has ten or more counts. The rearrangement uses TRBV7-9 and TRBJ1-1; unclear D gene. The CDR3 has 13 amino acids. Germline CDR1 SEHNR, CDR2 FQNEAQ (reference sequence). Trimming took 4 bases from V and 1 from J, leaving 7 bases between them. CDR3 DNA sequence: TGTGCCAGCAGCTCCCCCCGGAACACTGAAGCTTTCTTT. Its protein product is CASSSPRNTEAFF.

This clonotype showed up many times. CDR3 protein: CASSLQGDTEAFF. The CDR3 DNA follows: TGTGCCAGCAGCTTACAGGGAGACACTGAAGCTTTCTTT. This chain joins TRBV7-3 and TRBJ1-1; TRBD1 is a possible D gene (5 bases). The germline CDR1 and CDR2 sequences are SGHTA and FQGTGA. Trimming pared 2 bases from V and 3 bases from J, leaving 7 bases between. The CDR3 loop spans 13 amino acids. Full variable domain (remainder filled in from reference TRBV7-3 and TRBJ1-1): GAGVSQTPSNKVTEKGKYVELRCDPISGHTALYWYRQSLGQGPEFLIYFQGTGAADDSGLPNDRFFAVRPEGSVSTLKIQRTERGDSAVYLCASSLQGDTEAFFGQGTRLTVV.

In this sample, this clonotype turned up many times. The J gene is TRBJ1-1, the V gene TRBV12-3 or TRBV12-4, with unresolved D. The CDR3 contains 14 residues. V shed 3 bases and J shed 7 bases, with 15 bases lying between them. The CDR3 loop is CASSFSLTKSEAFF. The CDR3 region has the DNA TGTGCCAGCAGTTTTTCCCTTACCAAGAGTGAAGCTTTCTTT.

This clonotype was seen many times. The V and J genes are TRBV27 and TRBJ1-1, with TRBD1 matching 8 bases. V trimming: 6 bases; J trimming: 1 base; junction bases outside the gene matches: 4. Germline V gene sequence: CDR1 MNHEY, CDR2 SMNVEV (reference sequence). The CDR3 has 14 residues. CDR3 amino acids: CASRKTGANTEAFF. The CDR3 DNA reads TGTGCCAGCAGAAAGACAGGGGCGAACACTGAAGCTTTCTTT.